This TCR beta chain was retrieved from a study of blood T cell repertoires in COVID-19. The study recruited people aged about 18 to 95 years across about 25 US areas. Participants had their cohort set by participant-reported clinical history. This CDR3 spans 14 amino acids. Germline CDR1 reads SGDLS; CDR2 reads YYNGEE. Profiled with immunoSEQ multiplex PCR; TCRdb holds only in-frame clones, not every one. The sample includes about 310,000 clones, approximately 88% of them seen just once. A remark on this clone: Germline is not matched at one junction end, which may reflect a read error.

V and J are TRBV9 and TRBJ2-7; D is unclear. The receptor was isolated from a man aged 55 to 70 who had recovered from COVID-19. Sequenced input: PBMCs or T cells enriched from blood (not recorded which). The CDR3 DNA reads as TGTGCCAGCAGCGTAGTTGGCAGGCCCTCCTTCGGCGACTTC. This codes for CASSVVGRPSFGDF.